This T cell receptor (beta chain) was identified during a study of control samples from healthy donors and cancer patients. Clones were read by immunoSEQ multiplex PCR, and TCRdb kept only the in-frame ones, dropping some. This table has around 74,000 clones, approximately 92% appearing once. The CDR3 has 13 amino acids. Germline V gene data show CDR1 as SQVTM and CDR2 as ANQGSEA. The ends lost 5 bases at V and 6 bases at J; junction bases unmatched: 9. Sequenced input: blood. This receptor was taken from a woman aged 60-75 years in good health. V gene TRBV29-1 combines with J gene TRBJ2-7, with 8 bases identical to TRBD2. CDR3 in DNA: TGCAGCGTTCGGGGGACTAGAGTCTCCGAGCAGTACTTC. Translated, it gives CSVRGTRVSEQYF.